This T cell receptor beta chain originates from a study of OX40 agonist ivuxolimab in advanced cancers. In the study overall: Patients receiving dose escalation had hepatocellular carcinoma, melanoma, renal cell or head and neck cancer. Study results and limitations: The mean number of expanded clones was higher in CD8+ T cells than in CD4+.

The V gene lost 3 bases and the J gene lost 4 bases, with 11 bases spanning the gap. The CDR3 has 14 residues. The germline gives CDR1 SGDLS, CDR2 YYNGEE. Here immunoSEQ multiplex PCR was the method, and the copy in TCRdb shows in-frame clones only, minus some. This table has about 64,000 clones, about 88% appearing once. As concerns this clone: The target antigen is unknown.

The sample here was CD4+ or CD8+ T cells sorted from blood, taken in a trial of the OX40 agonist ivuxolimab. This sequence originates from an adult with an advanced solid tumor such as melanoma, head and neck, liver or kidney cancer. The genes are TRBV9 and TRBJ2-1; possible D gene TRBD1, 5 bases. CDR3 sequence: CASSATGFYNEQFF. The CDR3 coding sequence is TGTGCCAGCAGCGCCACAGGTTTTTACAATGAGCAGTTCTTC.